The source of this T cell receptor beta chain is a study of OX40 agonist ivuxolimab in advanced cancers. Study background: With a range of roughly 23 to 85, age averaged approximately 55 years, and 65% to 90% were male.

Profiled with immunoSEQ multiplex PCR; TCRdb holds only in-frame clones, not every one. The sample gives about 20,000 clones, 86% of which show up once; roughly 23% is in the top ten. V shed 5 bases and J shed 0 bases, with 7 bases lying between them. CDR1 and CDR2 (germline): LNHDA, SQIVND (reference sequence). The CDR3 is 13 amino acids. In this sample, this clone turned up once. Material: CD4+ or CD8+ T cells sorted from blood, obtained in a trial of the OX40 agonist ivuxolimab. This clonotype originated in an adult with an advanced solid tumor such as melanoma, head and neck, liver or kidney cancer. The chain links TRBV19 to TRBJ1-2; D unclear. The CDR3 coding sequence is TGTGCCAGTAGTGGCAGCCCTAACTATGGCTACACCTTC. Translation gives CASSGSPNYGYTF. Using reference TRBV19 and TRBJ1-2 for the parts outside the CDR3, the full variable domain is DGGITQSPKYLFRKEGQNVTLSCEQNLNHDAMYWYRQDPGQGLRLIYYSQIVNDFQKGDIAEGYSVSREKKESFPLTVTSAQKNPTAFYLCASSGSPNYGYTFGSGTRLTVV.